A selection of T cell receptor beta chains follows, all from one sample in a study of cytomegalovirus exposure and HLA in healthy donors. Data came from immunoSEQ multiplex PCR; TCRdb stores just in-frame clones and leaves some out. The data contain about 130,000 clones, about 74% of them singletons. Sample: PBMCs. These receptors originate from a woman aged 55-69 years in good health and CMV-seronegative. The CDR3 runs from the conserved cysteine through the conserved F or W. Each record gives: clone size, D gene, J gene, V gene, CDR3 DNA, CDR3 protein. A D gene is named only where the DNA matches it firmly. Clone size is stated in some rows and not others, as once, few, many or a class when expanded.

>-|-|TRBJ2-5|TRBV9
TGTGCCAGCAGCGTAGGGTGGGGGCAGGGCCGACAAGAGACCCAGTACTTC
CASSVGWGQGRQETQYF
>-|TRBD2|TRBJ2-7|TRBV10-3
TGTGCCATCAGGCCATCGGGGGGGGGCATTGTTTACGAGCAGTACTTC
CAIRPSGGGIVYEQYF
>once|TRBD1|TRBJ1-4|TRBV7-9
TGTGCCTTCCCGGGACAGGGGGCGACTAATGAAAAACTGTTTTTT
CAFPGQGATNEKLFF
>-|-|TRBJ1-4|TRBV30
TGTGCCTGGAGCCGAGATCCGGCGGGTGAAAAACTGTTTTTT
CAWSRDPAGEKLFF
>-|-|TRBJ2-5|TRBV4-2
TGTGCCAGCAGCCAAGAAGGAGGGGGGGCTCGGGAGACCCAGTACTTC
CASSQEGGGARETQYF
>few|TRBD1|TRBJ2-7|TRBV11-2
TGTGCCAGCAGCTTAGTGACAGGGTTCTCCTACGAGCAGTACTTC
CASSLVTGFSYEQYF
>-|-|TRBJ1-6|TRBV10-3
TGTGCCATCAGTGAGTCAACAGACTATAATTCACCCCTCCACTTT
CAISESTDYNSPLHF
>-|TRBD1|TRBJ2-7|TRBV6-5
TGTGCCAGCAGCGCCTACGACAGGGGGACTTACGAGCAGTACTTC
CASSAYDRGTYEQYF
>-|TRBD1|TRBJ1-4|TRBV5-1
TGCGCCAGCAGCTTGGTGGGACAGCCTGAAAAACTGTTTTTT
CASSLVGQPEKLFF
>-|TRBD1|TRBJ2-7|TRBV6-5
TGTGCCAGCAGTTACTCTCGTTTCTGGACAGGCTACGAGCAGTACTTC
CASSYSRFWTGYEQYF
>-|TRBD1|TRBJ1-5|TRBV5-1
TGCGCCAGCAGCAGGACAGGGGGCGAAGGGCAGCCCCAGCATTTT
CASSRTGGEGQPQHF
>-|TRBD1|TRBJ2-1|TRBV2
TGTGCCAGCAGCCTTATCGCAGGGGGCTACAATGAGCAGTTCTTC
CASSLIAGGYNEQFF
>-|TRBD1|TRBJ1-2|TRBV5-1
TGCGCCAGCAGCCCTCGGGACAGGCATTATGGCTACACCTTC
CASSPRDRHYGYTF
>-|TRBD2|TRBJ2-7|TRBV5-1
TGCGCCAGCAGCTTTGGGACTAGCCCCTACGAGCAGTACTTC
CASSFGTSPYEQYF
>-|-|TRBJ2-3|TRBV28
TGTGCCAGCAGTTTAAGGAGGTTCACAGATACGCAGTATTTT
CASSLRRFTDTQYF
>-|-|TRBJ1-5|TRBV28
TGTGCCAGCAGTTGGCCAGTTCAGCCCCAGCATTTT
CASSWPVQPQHF
>-|TRBD2|TRBJ2-1|TRBV2
TGTGCCAGCAGGGAACTAGCGGGTAGCCACAATGAGCAGTTCTTC
CASRELAGSHNEQFF
>-|TRBD1|TRBJ1-2|TRBV7-6
TGTGCCAGCAGCTTCGACAGGGGGTCAAATGGCTACACCTTC
CASSFDRGSNGYTF
>-|TRBD2|TRBJ2-5|TRBV15
TGTGCCACCAGCCTTGGACTAGCGGGGGGACCCCAAGAGACCCAGTACTTC
CATSLGLAGGPQETQYF
>-|-|TRBJ1-1|TRBV7-9
TGTGCCAGCAGCTTATGGATGGGCCCAGGGGATGAAGCTTTCTTT
CASSLWMGPGDEAFF
>-|-|TRBJ2-5|TRBV18
TGTGCCAGCTCCCCCGCGTACCAAGAGACCCAGTACTTC
CASSPAYQETQYF
>few|-|TRBJ1-2|TRBV28
TGTGCCAGCAGTTACAGGGTTGTCCCCTATGGCTACACCTTC
CASSYRVVPYGYTF
>-|TRBD1|TRBJ2-7|TRBV15
TGTGCCACCAGCGGGGGACAGGCCAAGACCTACGAGCAGTACTTC
CATSGGQAKTYEQYF
>-|-|TRBJ1-2|TRBV28
TGTGCCAGCAGCCGACCTAGTCGGGGTGACTATGGCTACACCTTC
CASSRPSRGDYGYTF
>-|TRBD1|TRBJ2-3|TRBV5-6
TGTGCCAGCAGCTTGGACAGGGGGCGCGTAGCAGATACGCAGTATTTT
CASSLDRGRVADTQYF
>few|-|TRBJ1-2|TRBV11-2
TGTGCCAGCAGCCCGAGCGGCGGGGGCGGCTACACCTTC
CASSPSGGGGYTF
>-|-|TRBJ1-1|TRBV21-1
TGTGCCAGCAGCAAAGTTCCAGGGCCTTTGTACACTGAAGCTTTCTTT
CASSKVPGPLYTEAFF
>-|TRBD1|TRBJ1-4|TRBV14
TGTGCCAGCAGTTTGGGGCAGACAGGGAGTAATGAAAAACTGTTTTTT
CASSLGQTGSNEKLFF